The clone carrying this TCR beta chain has ten or more counts. Antigen specificity is unknown. The use of a sample-barcoded 5' primer and a J-beta primer mix characterized a second PCR of about 6 to 12 cycles. Every cDNA was tagged by a template-switch adaptor with 12 random nucleotides. One entry per CDR3 protein, called by TCRdb with MiXCR from the 5' RACE reads. Of more than 1 million distinct CDR3 sequences detected, more than 35% appear once; the ten largest clones hold 15% to 20%. No fewer than 5.5 micrograms of total RNA were isolated from every sample. The germline CDR1 and CDR2 sequences are SGHRS and YFSETQ. This CDR3 contains 13 residues. Trimming pared 3 bases from V and 6 bases from J, leaving 11 bases between. The data originate from a study of blood T cells in healthy people across ages. Findings of the study overall: From one million sequenced T cells, diversity estimates were lower bounds.

This receptor was taken from a woman aged 60-75 years in good health. The sequencing input was blood. The rearrangement uses TRBV5-1 and TRBJ2-3; D possibly corresponds to TRBD2 (7 bases). The CDR3 region is CASSWGGADTQYF. DNA for the CDR3: TGCGCCAGCAGCTGGGGGGGCGCGGATACGCAGTATTTT.